Presented here are 15 T cell receptor beta chains from one specimen sequenced in a study of cytomegalovirus exposure and HLA in healthy donors. The PCR made use of 60 Vbeta and 13 Jbeta primers. TCRdb's table, derived via immunoSEQ multiplex PCR, lists solely in-frame clones and lacks some. The data show under 200,000 clones, with around 74% seen just once and around 1.5% held by the top ten. Sequenced sample: PBMCs. Receptors originate from a man aged 18 to 30 in good health and CMV-seronegative.

Worth noting for this clone: This sample includes further DNA sequences coding for the same CDR3. The V gene is TRBV10-3, the J gene TRBJ1-2, with 7 bases lining up with TRBD1. This CDR3 is 15 amino acids long. Germline trimming cut 3 bases from V and 2 bases from J; bases unmatched to any gene: 6. Germline CDR1 is ENHRY and CDR2 is SYGVKD. The CDR3 DNA sequence: TGTGCCATCAGTGATGGGGGCAGGGGGAACTATGGCTACACCTTC. The encoded protein is CAISDGGRGNYGYTF.

The genes are TRBV5-1 and TRBJ2-7, with D possibly matching TRBD2 (6 bases). Germline lookup yields CDR1 SGHRS and CDR2 YFSETQ. V dropped 4 bases and J dropped 4 bases, with 15 bases sitting between them. This CDR3 comprises 14 residues. The CDR3 nucleotides read TGCGCCAGCAGCGGGGGGAGCAGTGTGTACGAGCAGTACTTC. Protein: CASSGGSSVYEQYF.

V gene TRBV4-3 combines with J gene TRBJ1-2, with D perhaps matching TRBD1 (5 bases). Trimming took 0 bases from V and 9 from J, leaving 20 bases between them. This CDR3 has 16 residues. Germline V gene lookup returns CDR1 LGHNA and CDR2 YSLEER. CDR3 loop: CASSQDHTGRLERYTF. The CDR3 DNA reads TGCGCCAGCAGCCAAGATCACACGGGACGACTAGAACGCTACACCTTC.

This clone was seen a single time. This rearrangement joins TRBV4-1 to TRBJ2-5; 14 positions match TRBD2. The J call may be mistaken, given a closer DNA end match to TRBJ2-7. The CDR3 contains 15 residues. Germline V gene sequence: CDR1 MGHRA, CDR2 YSYEKL. CDR3 DNA: TGCGCCAGCAGCCAGTACGGACTAGCGGGAGGCGAGCAGTACTTC. Amino acid sequence: CASSQYGLAGGEQYF.

The rearrangement uses TRBV2 and TRBJ2-1; 12 bases line up with TRBD2. There are 18 residues in the CDR3. J lost 4 bases, V lost 1 base, and 8 bases had no gene match. Germline V gene lookup returns CDR1 SNHLY and CDR2 FYNNEI. The CDR3 is CASSEGLAGGRAYNEQFF. CDR3 in DNA: TGTGCCAGCAGTGAAGGGCTAGCGGGAGGGCGGGCATACAATGAGCAGTTCTTC.

The chain combines TRBV21-1 with TRBJ2-7; no check of the table's D call, TRBD2, against the DNA was made. TRBV21-1 is a listed pseudogene. This CDR3 contains 13 residues. The CDR3 DNA follows: TGTGCCAGCGTGGTGGGAGTACGCGGCGAGCAGTACTTC. It is translated as CASVVGVRGEQYF.

The chain links TRBV4-3 to TRBJ2-3; 12 nucleotides match TRBD2. The V gene's germline CDR1 is LGHNA and CDR2 YSLEER. This CDR3 has 18 residues. V was clipped by 0 bases and J by 3 bases; unmatched bases: 7. The CDR3 here is CASSQEGPSGRGTDTQYF. In DNA form, the CDR3 reads TGCGCCAGCAGCCAAGAGGGCCCTAGCGGGAGGGGGACAGATACGCAGTATTTT.

This clone has a single count. The chain joins TRBV30 to TRBJ1-4; the D gene is possibly TRBD1 (6 bases). Germline V gives CDR1 GTSNPN, CDR2 SVGIG (reference sequence). The V gene lost 4 bases and the J gene lost 0 bases, with 12 bases spanning the gap. The CDR3 loop spans 15 amino acids. The CDR3 protein is CAWTRTDSTNEKLFF. In nucleotides, the CDR3 is TGTGCCTGGACCCGGACAGACTCAACTAATGAAAAACTGTTTTTT.

This clone was detected once. The V gene is TRBV7-8, the J gene TRBJ1-2; no definite D call. Looked up from germline, CDR1 is SGHVS and CDR2 is FQNEAQ. The CDR3 contains 15 residues. V lost 4 bases to trimming and J lost 2 bases, with 14 bases between them. For the CDR3, the DNA is TGTGCCAGCAGCTCCCGCCGGGAGGGAAACTATGGCTACACCTTC. This codes for CASSSRREGNYGYTF.

A few counts support this clone. This sequence joins TRBV7-9 and TRBJ2-3; perhaps TRBD2 as D (5 bases). This CDR3 is built from 17 residues. Germline CDR1 reads SEHNR; CDR2 reads FQNEAQ (reference sequence). Deletions cut 5 bases from V and 2 bases from J, with 20 bases between. The CDR3 DNA is TGTGCCAGCAGCCCCCCCAGAGGGTCACTGTACACAGATACGCAGTATTTT. Encoded protein: CASSPPRGSLYTDTQYF.

The chain is built from TRBV9 and TRBJ2-5, with 13 bases that match TRBD2. With V trimmed by 0 bases and J by 3 bases, 11 bases remained unmatched. Germline CDR1 SGDLS, CDR2 YYNGEE. The CDR3 loop spans 19 amino acids. The CDR3, as DNA: TGTGCCAGCAGCGTAGGAGCTCGGACTAGCGGGAGTTGGGAAGAGACCCAGTACTTC. Translated: CASSVGARTSGSWEETQYF.

The chain couples TRBV6-1 to TRBJ1-2, with D possibly matching TRBD1 (5 bases). This CDR3 has 18 residues. The ends were cut back, 3 bases at V and 2 bases at J, with 22 bases in the middle. Per the germline V gene, CDR1 is MNHNS and CDR2 is SASEGT. The CDR3 loop reads CASSDLRGRVALNYGYTF. CDR3 nucleotide sequence: TGTGCCAGCAGTGATTTGAGAGGCAGGGTGGCTCTAAACTATGGCTACACCTTC.

The table lists this clone with a count of one. V usage is TRBV4-1 and J usage is TRBJ2-1; TRBD2 agrees at 11 bases. Germline trimming cut 1 base from V and 1 base from J; bases unmatched to any gene: 0. This CDR3 is 16 amino acids long. CDR1 MGHRA and CDR2 YSYEKL come from the germline V gene. CDR3 coding DNA: TGCGCCAGCAGCCAAGTAGCGGGAGGGTCCTACAATGAGCAGTTCTTC. Its protein product is CASSQVAGGSYNEQFF.

This clone was seen just once. The chain carries TRBV18 and TRBJ2-7, with 9 positions matching TRBD2. The CDR3 has 15 amino acids. CDR1 and CDR2 from the germline V gene are KGHSH and LQKENI. The V segment lost 2 bases and the J segment 5 bases; nucleotides outside the gene matches: 7. The CDR3 nucleotides read TGTGCCAGCTCACCAGAGAGCGGGAGGACCCACGAGCAGTACTTC. It encodes CASSPESGRTHEQYF. Using reference TRBV18 and TRBJ2-7 for the parts outside the CDR3, the full variable domain is NAGVMQNPRHLVRRRGQEARLRCSPMKGHSHVYWYRQLPEEGLKFMVYLQKENIIDESGMPKERFSAEFPKEGPSILRIQQVVRGDSAAYFCASSPESGRTHEQYFGPGTRLTVT.

The rearrangement joins TRBV28 to TRBJ1-5, with TRBD1 matching over 10 bases. The germline V gene encodes CDR1 MDHEN and CDR2 SYDVKM. The CDR3 has 17 amino acids. The V and J ends lost 3 bases and 5 bases, in that order; junction bases with no gene match: 10. The CDR3 loop is CASSFPGIGTGDQPQHF. The CDR3, as DNA: TGTGCCAGCAGTTTCCCAGGGATAGGGACAGGGGATCAGCCCCAGCATTTT.